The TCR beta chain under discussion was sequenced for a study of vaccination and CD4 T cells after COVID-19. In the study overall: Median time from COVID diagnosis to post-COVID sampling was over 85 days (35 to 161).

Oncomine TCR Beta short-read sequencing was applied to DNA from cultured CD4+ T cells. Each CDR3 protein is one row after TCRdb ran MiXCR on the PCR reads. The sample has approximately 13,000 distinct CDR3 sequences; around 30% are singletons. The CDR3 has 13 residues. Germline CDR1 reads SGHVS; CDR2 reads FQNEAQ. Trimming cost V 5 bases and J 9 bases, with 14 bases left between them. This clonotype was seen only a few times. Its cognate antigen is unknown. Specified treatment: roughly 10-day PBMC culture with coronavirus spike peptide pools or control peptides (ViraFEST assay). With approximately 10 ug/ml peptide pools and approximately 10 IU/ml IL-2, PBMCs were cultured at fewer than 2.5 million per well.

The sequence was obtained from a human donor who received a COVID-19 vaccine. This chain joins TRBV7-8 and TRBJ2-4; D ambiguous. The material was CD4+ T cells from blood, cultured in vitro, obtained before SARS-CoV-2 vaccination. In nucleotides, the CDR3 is TGTGCCAGCAGCCCGAAGGAAGGGCGCATTCAGTACTTC. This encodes CASSPKEGRIQYF.